This TCR beta chain is drawn from a study of blood T cells in healthy people across ages. Overall study: Capturing about one barcoded beta molecule per two T cells was achieved by template switching. Points from the study as a whole: Comparison with aged donors showed that long-lived donors had more naive CD4+ cells and higher diversity. Unknown CMV status may confound age-related changes in expanded clones.

Sample-barcoded 5' priming and a J-beta primer mix drove a second PCR of about 6 to 12 cycles. From the 5' RACE reads, TCRdb called clonotypes with MiXCR, one entry per CDR3 protein. The sample lists under 1,100,000 distinct CDR3 sequences, under 30% occurring once. This clonotype was picked up a small number of times. The antigen remains undetermined. V gave up 0 bases and J gave up 8 bases; unmatched junction bases: 7. Per the germline V gene, CDR1 is SGDLS and CDR2 is YYNGEE. The CDR3 covers 15 residues. These data also formed part of another study, on T cells of mothers and their children. From that paper: It was related mother-child pairs that showed slightly higher overlap than unrelated pairs, without reaching significance.

The V call is TRBV9, the J call TRBJ2-1; 8 bases map to TRBD2. The sample consisted of blood. This TCR was sampled from a girl between 2 and 10 years old in good health. In DNA, the CDR3 is TGTGCCAGCAGCGTAGTCGGGAGGGTTATCGATGAGCAGTTCTTC. Encoded protein: CASSVVGRVIDEQFF.